This entry concerns a single TCR beta chain. What it binds is unknown. This sample is drawn from a study of shared clonotypes between healthy human individuals. Study-level information: A couple of women and a few men aged 18 to 49 served as donors.

Study conclusions and caveats: Researchers sampled only blood; tissue repertoires likely differ.

The germline V and J ends were trimmed by 0 bases and 4 bases, with 9 bases remaining between them. Germline V gene sequence: CDR1 GTSNPN, CDR2 SVGIG (reference sequence). This CDR3 has 13 residues. Measured with immunoSEQ multiplex PCR; TCRdb has only the in-frame clones, and not every one. The sample carries some 360,000 clones, 70% to 75% recorded once. Sequenced material: memory CD4+ T cells sorted from blood. The subset here: CD45RA-negative fraction. The V call is TRBV30, the J call TRBJ2-5, with D possibly matching TRBD2 (5 bases). The sequence was collected from a man in his thirties or forties in good health. The CDR3 nucleotides read TGTGCCTGGAGTGTCCGGGGTGCAGAGACCCAGTACTTC. Its translation: CAWSVRGAETQYF.